The source of this T cell receptor beta chain is a study of T-cell reconstitution after alpha-beta-depleted transplantation in children. General study results and limits: Several hundred expanded graft clones reportedly gave rise to the alpha-beta T cells present about two months after transplant. At the one-year point after transplant, T-cell counts and TCRbeta diversity were found to come mostly from T cells that had been newly produced. Surviving recipient T cells and thymic progenitors accounted for the high day-60 TCRbeta diversity observed in some patients.

Of note for this clonotype: What it binds is unknown.

CDR1 and CDR2 from the germline V gene are SGDLS and YYNGEE. The germline V and J ends were trimmed by 0 bases and 3 bases, with 6 bases remaining between them. This CDR3 comprises 13 residues. Unique molecular identifiers were incorporated into the prepared TCRbeta library. Each CDR3 protein gets one entry after TCRdb re-called the PCR reads with MiXCR. The data contain 80,000 or so distinct CDR3 sequences, roughly an eighth of them singletons. The receptor was derived from a male patient between 2 and 9 years old who had a stem cell transplant for acute lymphoblastic leukemia, so the T cells may come from the graft donor. Sequences were derived from PBMCs, mostly from graft donor cells, sampled 180 days after TCRalphabeta/CD19-depleted stem cell transplant. The chain has TRBV9 and TRBJ1-2; D is perhaps TRBD1 (6 bases). The CDR3 region has the DNA TGTGCCAGCAGCGTAGGACAGGACTATGGCTACACCTTC. Translating gives CASSVGQDYGYTF.